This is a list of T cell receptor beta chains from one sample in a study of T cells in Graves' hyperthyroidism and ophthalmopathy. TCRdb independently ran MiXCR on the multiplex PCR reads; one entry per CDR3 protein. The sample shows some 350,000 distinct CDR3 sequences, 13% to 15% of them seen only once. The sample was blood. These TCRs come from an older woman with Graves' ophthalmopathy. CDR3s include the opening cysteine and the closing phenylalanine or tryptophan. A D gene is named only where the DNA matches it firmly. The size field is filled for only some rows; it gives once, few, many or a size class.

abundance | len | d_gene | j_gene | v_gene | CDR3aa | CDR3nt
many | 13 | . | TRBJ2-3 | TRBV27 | CASSWDGRDTQYF | TGTGCCAGCAGTTGGGACGGCCGGGATACGCAGTATTTT
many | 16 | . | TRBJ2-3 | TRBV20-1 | CSARDVGSGGTDTQYF | TGCAGTGCTAGAGATGTGGGGTCAGGCGGCACAGATACGCAGTATTTT
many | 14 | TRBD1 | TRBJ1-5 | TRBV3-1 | CASSLNRGMTPQHF | TGTGCCAGCAGCCTGAACAGGGGAATGACGCCCCAGCATTTT
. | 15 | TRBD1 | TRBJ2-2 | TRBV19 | CASSIGQGVSGELFF | TGTGCCAGTAGTATCGGACAGGGTGTTTCCGGGGAGCTGTTTTTT
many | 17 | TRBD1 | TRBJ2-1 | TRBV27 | CASRPIPGQGAYNEQFF | TGTGCCAGCAGGCCTATCCCGGGACAGGGAGCCTACAATGAGCAGTTCTTC
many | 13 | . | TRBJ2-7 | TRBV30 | CAWGDVRLGEQYF | TGTGCCTGGGGGGACGTCCGGCTGGGGGAGCAGTACTTC
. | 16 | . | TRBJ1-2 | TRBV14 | CASSQVSPERLQGYTF | TGTGCCAGCAGCCAAGTATCACCAGAGCGTCTGCAAGGCTACACCTTC
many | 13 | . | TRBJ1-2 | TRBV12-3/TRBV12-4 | CASSLASNYGYTF | TGTGCCAGCAGTTTGGCCAGTAACTATGGCTACACCTTC
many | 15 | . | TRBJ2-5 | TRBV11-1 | CASSYGQTLGETQYF | TGTGCCAGCAGCTACGGACAGACGCTAGGGGAGACCCAGTACTTC
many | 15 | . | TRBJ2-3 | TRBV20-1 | CSARWSGGSTDTQYF | TGCAGTGCTAGGTGGAGCGGAGGGAGCACAGATACGCAGTATTTT
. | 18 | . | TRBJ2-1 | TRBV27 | CASSGWGTGASGADEQFF | TGTGCCAGCAGTGGGTGGGGGACAGGGGCTAGCGGGGCGGATGAGCAGTTCTTC
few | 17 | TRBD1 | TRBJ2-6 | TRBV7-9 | CASTNIPTGSGANVLTF | TGTGCCAGCACCAATATCCCGACAGGGTCCGGGGCCAACGTCCTGACTTTC
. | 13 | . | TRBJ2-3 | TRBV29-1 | CSVEEGRTDTQYF | TGCAGCGTTGAAGAGGGACGCACAGATACGCAGTATTTT
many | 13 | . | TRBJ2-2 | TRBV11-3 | CASSLRNTGELFF | TGTGCCAGCAGCTTGAGGAACACCGGGGAGCTGTTTTTT
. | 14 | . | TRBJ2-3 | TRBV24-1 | CATSERRSTDTQYF | TGTGCCACCAGTGAACGCCGGAGCACAGATACGCAGTATTTT
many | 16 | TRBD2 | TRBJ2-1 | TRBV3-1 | CASSQVGGRARIEQFF | TGTGCCAGCAGCCAAGTGGGTGGGAGGGCCAGGATTGAGCAGTTCTTC
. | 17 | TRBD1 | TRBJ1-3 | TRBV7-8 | CASSLGAGQVSGNTIYF | TGTGCCAGCAGCTTAGGAGCGGGACAGGTCTCTGGAAACACCATATATTTT
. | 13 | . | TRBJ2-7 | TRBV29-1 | CSVARLTSYEQYF | TGCAGCGTTGCCCGACTAACCTCCTACGAGCAGTACTTC
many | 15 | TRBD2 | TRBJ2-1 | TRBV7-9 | CASSLPGLAYNEQFF | TGTGCCAGCAGCTTACCTGGACTAGCCTACAATGAGCAGTTCTTC
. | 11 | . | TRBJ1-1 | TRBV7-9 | CASSRGGEAFF | TGTGCCAGCAGCCGAGGGGGGGAAGCTTTCTTT
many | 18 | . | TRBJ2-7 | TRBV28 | CASSLLAGGSGSSYEQYF | TGTGCCAGCAGTTTACTCGCTGGGGGGAGCGGCAGCTCCTACGAGCAGTACTTC
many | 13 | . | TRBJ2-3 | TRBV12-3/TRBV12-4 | CASKSDSTDTQYF | TGTGCCAGCAAGTCGGATAGCACAGATACGCAGTATTTT
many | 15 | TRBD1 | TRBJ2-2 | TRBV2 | CASSDVTGPTGELFF | TGTGCCAGCAGTGATGTGACAGGGCCCACCGGGGAGCTGTTTTTT
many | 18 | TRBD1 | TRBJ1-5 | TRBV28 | CASSLWGRGGHSNQPQHF | TGTGCCAGCAGTTTATGGGGCAGGGGGGGTCATAGCAATCAGCCCCAGCATTTT
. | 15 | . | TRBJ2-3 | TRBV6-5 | CASSSGGMVADTQYF | TGTGCCAGCAGTTCTGGGGGGATGGTCGCAGATACGCAGTATTTT
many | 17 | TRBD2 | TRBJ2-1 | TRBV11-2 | CASSLRFGGGGRNEQFF | TGTGCCAGCAGCTTGCGCTTCGGTGGGGGGGGTAGAAATGAGCAGTTCTTC
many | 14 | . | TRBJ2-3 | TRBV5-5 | CASSLRVAQDTQYF | TGTGCCAGCAGCTTGCGCGTCGCTCAGGATACGCAGTATTTT
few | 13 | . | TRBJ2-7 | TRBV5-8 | CASSADVGYEQYF | TGTGCCAGCAGCGCGGACGTCGGCTACGAGCAGTACTTC
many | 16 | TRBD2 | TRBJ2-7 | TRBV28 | CASSLLTSGVSYEQYF | TGTGCCAGCAGTTTATTGACTAGCGGGGTGTCCTACGAGCAGTACTTC
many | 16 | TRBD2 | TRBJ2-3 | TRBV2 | CASNAPGLAGVGTQYF | TGTGCCAGCAATGCCCCGGGACTAGCGGGAGTTGGTACGCAGTATTTT
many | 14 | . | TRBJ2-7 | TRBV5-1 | CASSFTHEGYEQYF | TGCGCCAGCAGCTTTACGCACGAGGGTTACGAGCAGTACTTC
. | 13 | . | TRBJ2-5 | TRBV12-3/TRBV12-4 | CASSPDGLGAQYF | TGTGCCAGCAGTCCGGACGGGCTAGGGGCCCAGTACTTC
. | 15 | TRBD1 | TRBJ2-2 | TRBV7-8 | CASRPAGTGLGELFF | TGTGCCAGCAGACCGGCCGGGACAGGGCTCGGGGAGCTGTTTTTT
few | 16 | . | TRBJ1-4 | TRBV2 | CASSGEAAGGGEKLFF | TGTGCCAGCAGTGGAGAGGCCGCGGGGGGCGGGGAAAAACTGTTTTTT
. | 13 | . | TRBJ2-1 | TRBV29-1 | CSVKVDRYNEQFF | TGCAGCGTAAAGGTAGACAGGTACAATGAGCAGTTCTTC
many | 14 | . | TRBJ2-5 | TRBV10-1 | CASSRTRDFETQYF | TGCGCCAGCAGTCGTACCAGGGATTTTGAGACCCAGTACTTC
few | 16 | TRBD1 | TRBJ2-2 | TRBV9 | CASSVRLQGATGELFF | TGTGCCAGCAGCGTAAGGCTACAGGGGGCCACCGGGGAGCTGTTTTTT
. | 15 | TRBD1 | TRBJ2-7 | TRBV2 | CASRLRTGVSYEQYF | TGTGCCAGCAGACTACGGACAGGGGTATCCTACGAGCAGTACTTC
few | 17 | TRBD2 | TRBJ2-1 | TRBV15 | CATSRDAFGLANNEQFF | TGTGCCACCAGCAGAGATGCGTTTGGACTAGCGAACAATGAGCAGTTCTTC
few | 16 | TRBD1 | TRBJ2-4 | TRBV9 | CASSMTGTGEEGIQYF | TGTGCCAGCAGCATGACCGGGACAGGGGAGGAAGGCATTCAGTACTTC
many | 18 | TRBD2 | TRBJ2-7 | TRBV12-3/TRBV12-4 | CASSLALTARPGGDEQYF | TGTGCCAGCAGTTTAGCGCTGACAGCGCGACCGGGAGGCGACGAGCAGTACTTC
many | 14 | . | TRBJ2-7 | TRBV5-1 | CASSLAAVSYEQYF | TGCGCCAGCAGCTTGGCCGCGGTCTCCTACGAGCAGTACTTC
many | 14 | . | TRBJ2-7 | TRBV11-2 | CASSLVGTSYEQYF | TGTGCCAGCAGCTTAGTCGGGACAAGCTACGAGCAGTACTTC